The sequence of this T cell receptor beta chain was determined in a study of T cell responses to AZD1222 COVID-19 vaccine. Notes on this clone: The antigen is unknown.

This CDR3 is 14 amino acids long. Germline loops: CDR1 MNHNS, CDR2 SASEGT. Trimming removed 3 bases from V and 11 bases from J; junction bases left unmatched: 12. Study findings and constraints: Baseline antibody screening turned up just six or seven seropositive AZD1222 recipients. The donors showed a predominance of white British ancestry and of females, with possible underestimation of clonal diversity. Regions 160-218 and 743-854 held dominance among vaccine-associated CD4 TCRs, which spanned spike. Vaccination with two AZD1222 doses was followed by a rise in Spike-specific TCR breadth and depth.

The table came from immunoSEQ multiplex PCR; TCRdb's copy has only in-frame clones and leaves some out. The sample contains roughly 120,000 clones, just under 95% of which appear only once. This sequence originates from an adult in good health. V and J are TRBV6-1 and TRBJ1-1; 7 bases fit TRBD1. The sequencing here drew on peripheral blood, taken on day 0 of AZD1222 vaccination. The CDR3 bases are TGTGCCAGCAGTGATTTAAGGGGGCCATTCTCGGCTTTCTTT. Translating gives CASSDLRGPFSAFF.